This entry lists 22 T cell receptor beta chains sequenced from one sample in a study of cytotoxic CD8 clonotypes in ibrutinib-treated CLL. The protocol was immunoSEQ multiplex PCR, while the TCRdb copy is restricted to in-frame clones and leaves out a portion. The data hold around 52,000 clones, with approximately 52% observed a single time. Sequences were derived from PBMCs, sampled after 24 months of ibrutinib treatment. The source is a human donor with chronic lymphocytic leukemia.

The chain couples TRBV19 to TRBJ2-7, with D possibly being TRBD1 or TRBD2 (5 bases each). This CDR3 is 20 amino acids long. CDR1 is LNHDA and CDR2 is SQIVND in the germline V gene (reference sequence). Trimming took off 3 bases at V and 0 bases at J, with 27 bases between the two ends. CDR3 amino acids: CASSMGWWVRGRRSSYEQYV. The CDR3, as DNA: TGTGCCAGTAGTATGGGTTGGTGGGTGAGGGGACGAAGGAGCTCCTACGAGCAGTACGTC.

The CDR3 reads CASSIRQTGSPLHF. As DNA, the CDR3 is TGTGCCAGTAGTATCCGACAGACGGGTTCACCCCTCCACTTT. V and J are TRBV19 and TRBJ1-6; D is perhaps TRBD1 (5 bases). Germline V gene sequence: CDR1 LNHDA, CDR2 SQIVND (reference sequence). V lost 3 bases and J 9 bases, leaving 12 bases between the germline ends. The CDR3 loop spans 14 amino acids.

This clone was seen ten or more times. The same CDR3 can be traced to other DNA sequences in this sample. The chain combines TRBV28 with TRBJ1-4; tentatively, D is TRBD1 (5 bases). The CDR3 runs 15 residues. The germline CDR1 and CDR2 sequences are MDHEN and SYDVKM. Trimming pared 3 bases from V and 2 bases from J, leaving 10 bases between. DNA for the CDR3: TGTGCCAGCAGTTTGGGGGGTATTACTAATGAAAAACTGTTTTTT. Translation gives CASSLGGITNEKLFF. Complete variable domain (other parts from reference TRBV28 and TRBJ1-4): DVKVTQSSRYLVKRTGEKVFLECVQDMDHENMFWYRQDPGLGLRLIYFSYDVKMKEKGDIPEGYSVSREKKERFSLILESASTNQTSMYLCASSLGGITNEKLFFGSGTQLSVL.

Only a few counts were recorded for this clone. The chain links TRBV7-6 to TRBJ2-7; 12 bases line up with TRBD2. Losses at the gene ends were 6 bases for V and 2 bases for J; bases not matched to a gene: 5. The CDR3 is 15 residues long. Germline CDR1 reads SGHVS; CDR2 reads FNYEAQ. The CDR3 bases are TGTGCCAGCAGTTTTGGACTAGCGGGACCCTACGAGCAGTACTTC. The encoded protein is CASSFGLAGPYEQYF.

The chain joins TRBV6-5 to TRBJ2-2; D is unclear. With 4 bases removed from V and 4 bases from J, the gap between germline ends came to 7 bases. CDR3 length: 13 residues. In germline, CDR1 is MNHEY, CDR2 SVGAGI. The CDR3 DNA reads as TGTGCCAGCAGTTCCATACCCACCGGGGAGCTGTTTTTT. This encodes CASSSIPTGELFF.

CDR3 bases: TGCGCCAGCAGCTCCCGACTAGCGGGCCCAGAGACCCAGTACTTC. Translating it yields CASSSRLAGPETQYF. The chain links TRBV5-1 to TRBJ2-5; 10 nucleotides match TRBD2. Germline V CDR1 and CDR2: SGHRS, YFSETQ. CDR3 size: 15 residues. With 3 bases clipped from V and 4 bases from J, the junction kept 6 bases outside the gene matches.

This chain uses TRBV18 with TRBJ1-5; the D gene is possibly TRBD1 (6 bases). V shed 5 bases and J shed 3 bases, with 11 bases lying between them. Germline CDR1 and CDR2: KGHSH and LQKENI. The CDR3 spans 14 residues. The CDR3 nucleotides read TGTGCCAGCTCAAGGCAGGGGTACAATCAGCCCCAGCATTTT. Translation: CASSRQGYNQPQHF.

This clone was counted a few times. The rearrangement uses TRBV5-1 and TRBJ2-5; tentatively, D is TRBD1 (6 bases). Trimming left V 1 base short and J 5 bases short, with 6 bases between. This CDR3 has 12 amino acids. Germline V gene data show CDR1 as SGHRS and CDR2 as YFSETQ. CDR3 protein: CASSLRGETQYF. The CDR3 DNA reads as TGCGCCAGCAGCTTGAGGGGGGAGACCCAGTACTTC.

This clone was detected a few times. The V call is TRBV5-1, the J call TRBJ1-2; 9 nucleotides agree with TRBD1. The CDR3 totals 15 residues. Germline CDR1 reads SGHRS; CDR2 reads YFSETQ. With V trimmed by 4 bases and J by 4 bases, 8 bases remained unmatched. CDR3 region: CASSPQGAGSYGYTF. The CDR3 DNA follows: TGCGCCAGCAGCCCACAGGGGGCGGGGAGCTATGGCTACACCTTC.

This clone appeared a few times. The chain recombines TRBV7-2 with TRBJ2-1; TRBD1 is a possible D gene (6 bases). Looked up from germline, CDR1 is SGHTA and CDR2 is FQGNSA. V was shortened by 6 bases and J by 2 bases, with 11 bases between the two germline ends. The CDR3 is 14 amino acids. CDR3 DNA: TGTGCCAGCAGGGGGGCGGAAGCCTACAATGAGCAGTTCTTC. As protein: CASRGAEAYNEQFF.

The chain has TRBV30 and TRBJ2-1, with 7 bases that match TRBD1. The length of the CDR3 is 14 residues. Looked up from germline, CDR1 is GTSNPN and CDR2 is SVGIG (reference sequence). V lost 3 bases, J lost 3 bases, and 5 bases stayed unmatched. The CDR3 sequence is CAWRLQGFYNEQFF. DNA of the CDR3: TGTGCCTGGAGGTTACAGGGGTTCTACAATGAGCAGTTCTTC.

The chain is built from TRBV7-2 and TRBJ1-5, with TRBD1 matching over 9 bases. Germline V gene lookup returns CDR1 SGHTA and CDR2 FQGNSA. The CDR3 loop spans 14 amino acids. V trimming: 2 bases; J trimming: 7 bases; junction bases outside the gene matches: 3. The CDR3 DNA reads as TGTGCCAGCAGCTTAAAGGGACAGGGCCAGCCCCAGCATTTT. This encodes CASSLKGQGQPQHF.

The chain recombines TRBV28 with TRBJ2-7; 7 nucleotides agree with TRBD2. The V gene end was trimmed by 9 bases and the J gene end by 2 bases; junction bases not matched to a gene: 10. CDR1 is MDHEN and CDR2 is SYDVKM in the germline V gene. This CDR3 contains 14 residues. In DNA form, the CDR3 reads TGTGCCAGTATAGGAAGGGAGGGAGCCTACGAGCAGTACTTC. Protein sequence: CASIGREGAYEQYF.

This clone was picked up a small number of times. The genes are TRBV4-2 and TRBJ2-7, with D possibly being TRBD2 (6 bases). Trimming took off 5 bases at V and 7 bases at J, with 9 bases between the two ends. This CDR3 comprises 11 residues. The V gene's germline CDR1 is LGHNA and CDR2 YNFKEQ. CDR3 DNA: TGTGCCAGCAGCTTTGGGGGGGAGCAGTACGTC. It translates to CASSFGGEQYV.

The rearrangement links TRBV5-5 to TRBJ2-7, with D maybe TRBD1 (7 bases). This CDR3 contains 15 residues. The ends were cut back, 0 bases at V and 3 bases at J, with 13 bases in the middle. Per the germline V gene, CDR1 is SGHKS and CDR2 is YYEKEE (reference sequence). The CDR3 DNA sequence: TGTGCCAGCAGCTTGGCCGGAGGGGGCGGCTACGAGCAGTACTTC. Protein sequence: CASSLAGGGGYEQYF.

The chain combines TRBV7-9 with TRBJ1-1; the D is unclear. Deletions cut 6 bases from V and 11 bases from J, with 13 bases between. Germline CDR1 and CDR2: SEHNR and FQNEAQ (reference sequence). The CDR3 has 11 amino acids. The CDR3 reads CASRELLGAFF. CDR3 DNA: TGTGCCAGCAGGGAGCTATTAGGCGCTTTCTTT.

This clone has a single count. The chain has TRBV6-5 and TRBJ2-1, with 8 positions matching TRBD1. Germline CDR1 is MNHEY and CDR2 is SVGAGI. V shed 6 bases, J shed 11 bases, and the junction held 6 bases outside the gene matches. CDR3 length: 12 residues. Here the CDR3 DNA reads TGTGCCAGCAGCGTAACAGGGGGGAAGCAGTTCTTC. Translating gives CASSVTGGKQFF.

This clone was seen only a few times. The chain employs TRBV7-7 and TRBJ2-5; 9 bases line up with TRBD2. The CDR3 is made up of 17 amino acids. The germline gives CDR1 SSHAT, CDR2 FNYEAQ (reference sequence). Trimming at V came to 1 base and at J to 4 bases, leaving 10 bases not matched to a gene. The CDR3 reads CASSLGMAGGPRETQYF. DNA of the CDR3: TGTGCCAGCAGCTTAGGGATGGCGGGAGGGCCCCGAGAGACCCAGTACTTC.

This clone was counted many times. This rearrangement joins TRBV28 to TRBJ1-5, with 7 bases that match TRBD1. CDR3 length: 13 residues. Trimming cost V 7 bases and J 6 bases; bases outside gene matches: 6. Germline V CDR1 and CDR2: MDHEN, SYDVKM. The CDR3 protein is CASIRGGSQPQHF. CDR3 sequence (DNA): TGTGCCAGCATTCGAGGGGGCAGTCAGCCCCAGCATTTT.

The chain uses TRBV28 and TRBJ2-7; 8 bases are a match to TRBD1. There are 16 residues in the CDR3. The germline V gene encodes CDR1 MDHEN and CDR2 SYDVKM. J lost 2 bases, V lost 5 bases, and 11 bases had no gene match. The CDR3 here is CASSETGGPLTYEQYV. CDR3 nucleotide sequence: TGTGCCAGCAGTGAAACAGGGGGGCCCCTAACCTACGAGCAGTACGTC.

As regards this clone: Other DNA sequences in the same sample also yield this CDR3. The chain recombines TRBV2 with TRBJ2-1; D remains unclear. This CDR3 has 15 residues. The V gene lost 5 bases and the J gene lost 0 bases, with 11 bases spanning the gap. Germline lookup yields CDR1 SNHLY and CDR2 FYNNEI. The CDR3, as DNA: TGTGCCAGCAGTAAAGGGCGTAGCTCCTACAATGAGCAGTTCTTC. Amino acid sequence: CASSKGRSSYNEQFF. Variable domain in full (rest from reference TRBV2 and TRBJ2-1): EPEVTQTPSHQVTQMGQEVILRCVPISNHLYFYWYRQILGQKVEFLVSFYNNEISEKSEIFDDQFSVERPDGSNFTLKIRSTKLEDSAMYFCASSKGRSSYNEQFFGPGTRLTVL.

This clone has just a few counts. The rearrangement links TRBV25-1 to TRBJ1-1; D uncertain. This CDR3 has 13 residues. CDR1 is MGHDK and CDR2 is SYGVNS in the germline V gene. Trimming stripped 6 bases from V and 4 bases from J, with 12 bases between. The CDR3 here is CASRSGDATEAFF. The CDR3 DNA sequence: TGTGCCAGCAGATCAGGCGACGCCACTGAAGCTTTCTTT.